The 18 T cell receptor beta chains reported below all come from one sample, sequenced in a study of Graves' ophthalmopathy and Graves' hyperthyroidism. As the template, RNA transcripts were used to amplify TCR beta CDR3 regions. HTBI primers were used in a first-round RT-PCR, which preceded a second-round multiplex PCR. TCRdb itself ran the multiplex PCR reads through MiXCR, one entry per CDR3 protein. The sample shows some 1.1 million distinct CDR3 sequences, about 40% of them seen only once. The source material was peripheral blood or thyroid tissue (not recorded which). These receptor sequences come from an adult man with Graves' hyperthyroidism.

With respect to this clonotype: This may be a read error, as it is one base from a much larger clone. The chain employs TRBV20-1 and TRBJ2-7; D might be TRBD1 or TRBD2, each matching 5 bases. CDR1 DFQATT and CDR2 SNEGSKA come from the germline V gene (reference sequence). The length of the CDR3 is 13 residues. CDR3 residues: CSAREIGGYEQYF. The DNA for the CDR3 is TGCAGTGCCAGAGAGATTGGGGGCTACGAGCAGTACTTC.

This clonotype has a count of ten or more. This sequence joins TRBV11-2 and TRBJ1-1; D is unresolved. The ends were cut back, 6 bases at V and 1 base at J, with 9 bases in the middle. The CDR3 consists of 13 residues. Germline V gives CDR1 SGHAT, CDR2 FQNNGV. DNA for the CDR3: TGTGCCAGCAGAGTAACAGCGAACACTGAAGCTTTCTTT. Translating gives CASRVTANTEAFF.

This clonotype came up many times. This sequence joins TRBV7-2 and TRBJ2-5; 8 bases align to TRBD1. Trimming cost V 4 bases and J 5 bases; bases outside gene matches: 6. CDR3 length equals 14 residues. Germline V CDR1 and CDR2: SGHTA, FQGNSA. The CDR3 loop reads CASSSDRGRETQYF. The CDR3 DNA is TGTGCCAGCAGCTCCGACAGGGGAAGGGAGACCCAGTACTTC.

The chain joins TRBV25-1 to TRBJ1-6, with TRBD1 identical over 7 bases. The CDR3 totals 13 residues. The J segment lost 7 bases and the V segment lost 8 bases, leaving 5 bases of the junction unmatched. Germline-derived CDR1 and CDR2 are MGHDK and SYGVNS. The CDR3 sequence is CASRDRKNSPLHF. The DNA of the CDR3 is TGTGCCAGCCGGGACAGAAAAAATTCACCCCTCCACTTT.

This clonotype was detected ten times or more. This chain joins TRBV7-8 and TRBJ1-5; D unclear. This CDR3 region has 15 residues. Per germline, CDR1 SGHVS and CDR2 FQNEAQ. V shed 3 bases and J shed 2 bases, with 11 bases lying between them. The CDR3 is CASSFDRLGNQPQHF. CDR3 coding DNA: TGTGCCAGCAGCTTCGACCGACTGGGCAATCAGCCCCAGCATTTT.

This clonotype was observed a few times. A much larger clone lies a single base off, so this may be a read error. The genes are TRBV10-2 and TRBJ2-7, with a tentative D call TRBD1 (6 bases). Germline V lookup: CDR1 WSHSY, CDR2 SAAADI. This CDR3 comprises 12 residues. The CDR3: CVSRLGAVEQYF. The CDR3 coding sequence is TGCGTCAGCAGGCTGGGGGCTGTCGAGCAGTACTTC.

In its sample, this clonotype was seen many times. The chain couples TRBV25-1 to TRBJ2-7; 7 bases map to TRBD1. V lost 4 bases and J lost 3; bases outside the gene matches: 6. This CDR3 region has 14 residues. Germline V lookup: CDR1 MGHDK, CDR2 SYGVNS. The CDR3 DNA reads as TGTGCCAGCAGTGCGTTGAGACAGGGCTACGAGCAGTACTTC. Encoded protein: CASSALRQGYEQYF.

This clonotype has just one count. One base away lies a much larger clone, so this may be a sequencing read error. This chain joins TRBV25-1 and TRBJ2-7; 9 nucleotides line up with TRBD2. The CDR3 has 14 amino acids. Germline trimming cut 6 bases from V and 6 bases from J; bases unmatched to any gene: 9. In germline, CDR1 is MGHDK, CDR2 SYGVNS. CDR3 coding DNA: TGTGCCAGCAGCTGGTCTAGCGGGATGTCCGAGCAGTACTTC. Its protein is CASSWSSGMSEQYF.

Turning to this clonotype: The junction departs from germline at one end; a sequencing error may be responsible. V usage is TRBV15 and J usage is TRBJ1-2; a weak D match, TRBD1 (6 bases). This CDR3 is 15 amino acids long. Germline CDR1 LNHNV, CDR2 YYDKDF (reference sequence). CDR3 residues: CAASSSLWGGGGYTF. CDR3 DNA sequence: TGTGCCGCCAGCAGCTCCCTCTGGGGGGGCGGTGGCTACACCTTC.

This clonotype was counted ten times or more. The chain is built from TRBV6-6 and TRBJ1-2; unclear D gene. V was clipped by 7 bases and J by 5 bases, with 14 bases between them. The length of the CDR3 is 13 residues. The V gene's germline CDR1 is MNHNY and CDR2 SVGAGI (reference sequence). The CDR3 sequence: CASIPRGVYGYTF. The CDR3 bases are TGTGCCAGCATCCCCCGTGGGGTATATGGCTACACCTTC.

The chain uses TRBV29-1 and TRBJ1-1, with 8 bases lining up with TRBD1. Unmatched junction bases numbered 9, after V lost 6 bases and J lost 3 bases. CDR1 and CDR2 from the germline V gene are SQVTM and ANQGSEA. The CDR3 totals 14 residues. CDR3: CSVAAGGDHTEAFF. In DNA, the CDR3 is TGCAGCGTGGCCGCAGGGGGCGACCACACTGAAGCTTTCTTT.

This clonotype was detected a few times. The chain carries TRBV12-3 or TRBV12-4 and TRBJ2-5; 9 nucleotides match TRBD2. The V gene end was trimmed by 0 bases and the J gene end by 4 bases; junction bases not matched to a gene: 3. CDR3 length: 15 amino acids. CDR3 region: CASSLASGSGETQYF. The DNA of the CDR3 is TGTGCCAGCAGTTTAGCTAGCGGGAGTGGAGAGACCCAGTACTTC.

This rearrangement joins TRBV2 to TRBJ1-1, with a weak D call TRBD1 (6 bases). The CDR3 has 15 amino acids. With 10 bases removed from V and 4 bases from J, the gap between germline ends came to 22 bases. Germline CDR1 and CDR2: SNHLY and FYNNEI. The CDR3 sequence is CATRPGEGMSTEAFF. The CDR3 DNA sequence: TGTGCCACCAGACCAGGGGAGGGAATGAGCACTGAAGCTTTCTTT.

This clonotype was observed at least ten times. CDR3: CASSGSGRGTGELFF. The CDR3 DNA follows: TGCGCCAGCAGTGGCAGTGGACGGGGCACCGGGGAGCTGTTTTTT. The V gene is TRBV5-1, the J gene TRBJ2-2; D perhaps matches TRBD2 (5 bases). The CDR3 runs 15 residues. CDR1 is SGHRS, CDR2 YFSETQ, per germline. V was cut by 5 bases and J by 4 bases, with 15 bases left in between. The variable domain in full, with the rest retrieved from reference TRBV5-1 and TRBJ2-2, is KAGVTQTPRYLIKTRGQQVTLSCSPISGHRSVSWYQQTPGQGLQFLFEYFSETQRNKGNFPGRFSGRQFSNSRSEMNVSTLELGDSALYLCASSGSGRGTGELFFGEGSRLTVL.

This clonotype showed up just once. V and J are TRBV7-9 and TRBJ1-5; D might be TRBD1 (6 bases). The CDR3 runs 14 residues. The V and J ends lost 0 bases and 7 bases respectively, with 10 bases between them. Per the germline V gene, CDR1 is SEHNR and CDR2 is FQNEAQ (reference sequence). CDR3 sequence reads: CASSLAGGAQPQHF. The CDR3, as DNA: TGTGCCAGCAGCTTAGCGGGGGGCGCACAGCCCCAGCATTTT.

The V gene is TRBV10-3, the J gene TRBJ1-2, with 9 bases identical to TRBD1. From germline, CDR1 is ENHRY and CDR2 SYGVKD. This CDR3 region has 15 residues. V dropped 3 bases and J dropped 2; count of bases not matched to a gene: 4. CDR3 residues: CAISERGQGNYGYTF. For the CDR3, the DNA is TGTGCCATCAGTGAAAGGGGACAGGGAAACTATGGCTACACCTTC.

This clonotype occurred a few times. A read error is possible here, since a much larger clone lies one base away. The CDR3 end shows no conserved phenylalanine or tryptophan, and so a read error is likely. The CDR3 nucleotides read TGTGCCAGCAGCCGAAGACTAGCGGGAGGGAAGGAGACCCAGTACCTC. It codes for CASSRRLAGGKETQYL. V is TRBV7-2 and J is TRBJ2-5; 14 bases are a match to TRBD2. Germline loops: CDR1 SGHTA, CDR2 FQGNSA. J lost 5 bases, V lost 5 bases, and 7 bases had no gene match. The CDR3 covers 16 residues.

The sample holds many counts of this clonotype. This chain uses TRBV10-1 with TRBJ1-5, with D perhaps matching TRBD1 (5 bases). The V gene lost 4 bases and the J gene lost 0 bases, with 13 bases spanning the gap. From germline, CDR1 is WNHNN and CDR2 SYGVQD (reference sequence). This CDR3 is 16 amino acids long. The CDR3 nucleotides read TGCGCCAGCAGTGGAATAGGACACTATAGCAATCAGCCCCAGCATTTT. This translates into CASSGIGHYSNQPQHF.